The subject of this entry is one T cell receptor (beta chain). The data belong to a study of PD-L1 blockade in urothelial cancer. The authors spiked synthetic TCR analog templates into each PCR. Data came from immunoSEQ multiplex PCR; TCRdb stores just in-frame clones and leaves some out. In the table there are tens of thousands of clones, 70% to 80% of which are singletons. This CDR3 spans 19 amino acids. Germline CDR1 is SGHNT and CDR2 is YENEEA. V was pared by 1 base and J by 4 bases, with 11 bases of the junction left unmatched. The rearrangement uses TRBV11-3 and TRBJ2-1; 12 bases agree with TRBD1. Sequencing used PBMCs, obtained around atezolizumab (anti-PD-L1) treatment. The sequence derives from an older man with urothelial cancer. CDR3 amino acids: CASSLGGTGGQYDYNEQFF. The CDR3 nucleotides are TGTGCCAGCAGCTTAGGTGGGACAGGGGGCCAATACGATTACAATGAGCAGTTCTTC.